This T cell receptor beta chain was sequenced during a study of blood T cells in healthy people across ages. Study-level information: When template switching was applied, about one barcoded beta molecule was captured per two T cells. Findings of the study overall: TCR beta diversity per million T cells fell roughly linearly with age. Underestimates were what the diversity estimates from one million T cells were considered to be.

The second PCR ran about 6 to 12 cycles with a sample-barcoded 5' primer and J-beta primers. Carrying 12 random nucleotides, a template-switch adaptor labeled each individual cDNA molecule. TCRdb reanalysed the 5' RACE reads using MiXCR and keeps one entry per CDR3 protein. The data show more than 650,000 distinct CDR3 sequences, with 50% to 65% seen just once and roughly 40% held by the top ten. The trim removed 5 bases at V and 6 bases at J, leaving 13 bases unmatched. The CDR3 has 16 residues. Germline V gene sequence: CDR1 MDHEN, CDR2 SYDVKM. This clonotype turned up a few times. Its matching antigen is unknown.

This sequence joins TRBV28 and TRBJ1-5; 7 bases line up with TRBD1. The sequenced sample was blood. This TCR came from an elderly man in good health. This chain's CDR3 is CASSPPGQLSFQPQHF. The CDR3 nucleotides are TGTGCCAGCAGTCCACCGGGACAGCTTAGTTTTCAGCCCCAGCATTTT. The variable domain in full, with the rest retrieved from reference TRBV28 and TRBJ1-5, is DVKVTQSSRYLVKRTGEKVFLECVQDMDHENMFWYRQDPGLGLRLIYFSYDVKMKEKGDIPEGYSVSREKKERFSLILESASTNQTSMYLCASSPPGQLSFQPQHFGDGTRLSIL.